This TCR beta chain was found in a study of CD4 T cells in relation to SARS-CoV-2 and coronaviruses. Before the COVID-19 pandemic, during about 2010-2019, CD4+ T cells were taken from unexposed donors. Naive and memory CD4+ T cells were separated from cryopreserved PBMCs. Naive and memory CD4+ T cell DNA was deep-sequenced without culture. Clones were read by immunoSEQ multiplex PCR, and TCRdb kept only the in-frame ones, dropping some. The sample has around 56,000 clones, about nine tenths seen once. The germline CDR1 and CDR2 sequences are MGHRA and YSYEKL. The ends lost 4 bases at V and 1 base at J; junction bases unmatched: 6. There are 15 residues in the CDR3.

The sequenced sample consisted of memory CD4+ T cells from PBMCs. This receptor was obtained from a human donor in good health. The rearrangement joins TRBV4-1 to TRBJ1-1; the match to TRBD1 covers 7 bases. The CDR3, as DNA: TGCGCCAGCAGCCTTAGGGACAGAGAGAACACTGAAGCTTTCTTT. Translation: CASSLRDRENTEAFF.